The next 4 T cell receptor beta chains were all read from a single sample in a study of T cell responses to AZD1222 COVID-19 vaccine. This table comes from immunoSEQ multiplex PCR, and its TCRdb copy is limited to in-frame clones, with some not included. The profile shows approximately 73,000 clones, roughly 80% of them singletons. The specimen was peripheral blood, collected on day 0 of AZD1222 vaccination. Source of these receptors: an adult in good health.

The chain carries TRBV28 and TRBJ1-6, with D possibly being TRBD1 (5 bases). The CDR3 is 11 amino acids. From germline, CDR1 is MDHEN and CDR2 SYDVKM. Trimming pared 6 bases from V and 17 bases from J, leaving 14 bases between. The DNA for the CDR3 is TGTGCCAGCAGCTCGGCGGGGGGGATCCACTTT. Translation gives CASSSAGGIHF.

This chain joins TRBV6-2 or TRBV6-3 and TRBJ2-1; D is uncertain. The CDR3 covers 14 residues. The V end was cut by 0 bases, the J end by 5 bases, with 8 bases between. Germline V gene data show CDR1 as MNHEY and CDR2 as SVGEGT. The CDR3 DNA reads as TGTGCCAGCAGTTACTCTTCGGACCACAATGAGCAGTTCTTC. It is translated as CASSYSSDHNEQFF.

This clone was found a few times. The chain carries TRBV19 and TRBJ2-7; 14 bases fit TRBD2. Looked up from germline, CDR1 is LNHDA and CDR2 is SQIVND (reference sequence). J gave up 5 bases and V 4 bases, and 7 bases lay outside the gene matches. CDR3 length: 16 residues. The CDR3 nucleotides are TGTGCCAGTAGTAAAGGGACTAGCGGGAGTCTCGACGAGCAGTACTTC. Translating it yields CASSKGTSGSLDEQYF.

This rearrangement joins TRBV19 to TRBJ2-7, with D maybe TRBD1 (6 bases). V lost 5 bases to trimming and J lost 7 bases, with 15 bases between them. CDR3 length: 13 residues. CDR1 and CDR2 (germline): LNHDA, SQIVND (reference sequence). The CDR3 DNA is TGTGCCAGTAGTCTGCCAGGGGATGGGGAGCAGTACTTC. Translating gives CASSLPGDGEQYF.